The 4 T cell receptor beta chains listed next were all sequenced from one sample in a study of cytomegalovirus exposure and HLA in healthy donors. The data were produced by immunoSEQ multiplex PCR, yet TCRdb's version contains in-frame clones alone and is incomplete. The table records approximately 150,000 clones, approximately 87% of them present only once. The sequencing input was PBMCs. These receptors were taken from a woman in her 30s in good health and CMV-seronegative.

The genes are TRBV7-6 and TRBJ2-3; TRBD1 matches 9 bases. Germline trimming cut 5 bases from V and 4 bases from J; bases unmatched to any gene: 10. CDR3 length equals 16 residues. Looked up from germline, CDR1 is SGHVS and CDR2 is FNYEAQ. CDR3 sequence reads: CASSPATGGAPDTQYF. The CDR3 bases are TGTGCCAGCAGCCCCGCGACAGGGGGGGCCCCAGATACGCAGTATTTT.

The rearrangement links TRBV6-1 to TRBJ2-7, with 7 bases that match TRBD2. The J segment lost 4 bases and the V segment lost 1 base, leaving 4 bases of the junction unmatched. Per germline, CDR1 MNHNS and CDR2 SASEGT. The CDR3 loop spans 14 amino acids. The CDR3 loop is CASSEESGEYEQYF. The CDR3 region has the DNA TGTGCCAGCAGTGAAGAGAGCGGGGAATACGAGCAGTACTTC.

This clone occurred once. V and J are TRBV5-1 and TRBJ1-1, with TRBD1 matching over 11 bases. Germline V gene lookup returns CDR1 SGHRS and CDR2 YFSETQ. The CDR3 is 18 residues long. The ends lost 4 bases at V and 0 bases at J; junction bases unmatched: 11. The CDR3 protein is CASSLGWTGGSMNTEAFF. DNA of the CDR3: TGCGCCAGCAGCCTGGGTTGGACAGGGGGCTCCATGAACACTGAAGCTTTCTTT.

CDR3 sequence reads: CASSHPFRGENNEQFF. CDR3 sequence (DNA): TGTGCCAGCAGCCACCCTTTCAGGGGGGAGAACAATGAGCAGTTCTTC. The gene calls are TRBV14 and TRBJ2-1; D may be TRBD1 (7 bases). The CDR3 has 16 residues. From germline, CDR1 is SGHDN and CDR2 FVKESK. The V end lost 3 bases, the J end lost 5 bases, and 17 bases lay between the germline ends. The full variable domain, its missing parts supplied by reference TRBV14 and TRBJ2-1, is EAGVTQFPSHSVIEKGQTVTLRCDPISGHDNLYWYRRVMGKEIKFLLHFVKESKQDESGMPNNRFLAERTGGTYSTLKVQPAELEDSGVYFCASSHPFRGENNEQFFGPGTRLTVL.